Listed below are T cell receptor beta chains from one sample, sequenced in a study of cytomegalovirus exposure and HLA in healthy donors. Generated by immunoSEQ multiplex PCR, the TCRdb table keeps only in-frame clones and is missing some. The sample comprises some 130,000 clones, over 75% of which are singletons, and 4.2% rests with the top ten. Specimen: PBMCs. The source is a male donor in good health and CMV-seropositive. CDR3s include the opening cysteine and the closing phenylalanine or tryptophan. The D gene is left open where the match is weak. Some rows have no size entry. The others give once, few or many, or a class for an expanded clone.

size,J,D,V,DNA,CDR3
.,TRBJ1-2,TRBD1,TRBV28,TGTGCCAGCAGTCGGACAGGGAGGTATGGCTACACCTTC,CASSRTGRYGYTF
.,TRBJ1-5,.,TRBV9,TGTGCCAGCAGCACAACAGGGATTAGCAATCAGCCCCAGCATTTT,CASSTTGISNQPQHF
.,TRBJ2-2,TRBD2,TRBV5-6,TGTGCCAGCAGCTGGGGAGGGTCCGGGGAGCTGTTTTTT,CASSWGGSGELFF
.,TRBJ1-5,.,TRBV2,TGTGCCAGCAGTGAAGGCAGGGCAATCAATCAGCCCCAGCATTTT,CASSEGRAINQPQHF
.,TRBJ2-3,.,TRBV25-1,TGTGCCAGCAGTGAATTATACGGGGATACGCAGTATTTT,CASSELYGDTQYF
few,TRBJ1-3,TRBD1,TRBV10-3,TGTGCCACCGGGACAGGGATGGGAAACACCATATATTTT,CATGTGMGNTIYF
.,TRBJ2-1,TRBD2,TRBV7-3,TGTGCCAGCAGCGAACAGGGACTAGCGGGGGGTTACAATGAGCAGTTCTTC,CASSEQGLAGGYNEQFF
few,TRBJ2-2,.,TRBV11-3,TGTGCCAGCAGCTTTTTCGCGGAGTCCGGGGAGCTGTTTTTT,CASSFFAESGELFF
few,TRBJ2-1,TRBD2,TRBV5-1,TGCGCCAGCAGCTCATGGAGCAGCGGGATAGAGCAGTTCTTC,CASSSWSSGIEQFF
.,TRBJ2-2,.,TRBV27,TGTGCCAGCACTAGAGCGAACACCGGGGAGCTGTTTTTT,CASTRANTGELFF
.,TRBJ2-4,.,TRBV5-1,TGCGCCAGCAGCGACGGACTAGCCAAAAACATTCAGTACTTC,CASSDGLAKNIQYF
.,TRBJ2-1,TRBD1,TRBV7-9,TGTGCCAGCAGCTTAGGCCAGGGGGCGAGGGATGAGCAGTTCTTC,CASSLGQGARDEQFF
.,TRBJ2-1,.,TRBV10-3,TGTGCCATCAGTAACTGGGCTCTCAACAATGAGCAGTTCTTC,CAISNWALNNEQFF
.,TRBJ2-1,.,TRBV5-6,TGTGCCAGCAGCCCAAAACTAGTGTTGCCCTACAATGAGCAGTTCTTC,CASSPKLVLPYNEQFF
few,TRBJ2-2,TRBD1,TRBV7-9,TGTGCCAGCAGCCCAGGACAGGCCCCGGGTACCGGGGAGCTGTTTTTT,CASSPGQAPGTGELFF
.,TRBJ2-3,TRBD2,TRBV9,TGTGCCAGCAGCGGGGGGGGATGGGACACAGATACGCAGTATTTT,CASSGGGWDTDTQYF
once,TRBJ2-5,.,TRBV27,TGTGCCAGCAGTTCCCTCGACAGTCCCAGGGGCGTGACCCAGTACTTC,CASSSLDSPRGVTQYF
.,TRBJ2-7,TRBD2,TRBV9,TGTGCCAGCAGCCCTCGAACTAGCGGGGGGGACTACGAGCAGTACTTC,CASSPRTSGGDYEQYF
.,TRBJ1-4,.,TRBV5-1,TGCACCAGCAAAAGGACAGCAACTAATGAAAAACTGTTTTTT,CTSKRTATNEKLFF
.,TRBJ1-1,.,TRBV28,TGTGCCAGCAGTTTTTTGGGGCGTCGCAGCATGAACACTGAAGCTTTCTTT,CASSFLGRRSMNTEAFF
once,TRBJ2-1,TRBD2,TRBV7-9,TGTGCCAGCAGCCCAGCGGGGGGTCAGTTCTTC,CASSPAGGQFF
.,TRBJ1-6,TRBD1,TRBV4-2,TGTGCCAGCAGCCAGGAAATCGGGACAGGGAGTTCACCCCTCCACTTT,CASSQEIGTGSSPLHF
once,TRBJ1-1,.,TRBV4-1,TGCGCCAGCAGCCAAGAAAGTTCGGACAGCCGCGCTTTCTTT,CASSQESSDSRAFF
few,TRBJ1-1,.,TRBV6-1,TGTGCCAGCAGTGAATCGTCGAACACTGAAGCTTTCTTT,CASSESSNTEAFF
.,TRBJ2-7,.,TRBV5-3,TGTGCCAGTCCCCTTACCCCTAGCGTCTACGAGCAGTACTTC,CASPLTPSVYEQYF
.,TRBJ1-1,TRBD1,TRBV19,TGTGCCAGTAGTATCGGGGACAGGAGAGGCGCTTTCTTT,CASSIGDRRGAFF
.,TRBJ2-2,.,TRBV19,TGTGCCAGTAGTATAGATTCTTGGCGGGGCTCCCGCGGGGAGCTGTTTTTT,CASSIDSWRGSRGELFF
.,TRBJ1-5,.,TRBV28,TGTGCCAGCAGTTTGATAACCTATAGCAATCAGCCCCAGCATTTT,CASSLITYSNQPQHF
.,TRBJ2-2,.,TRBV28,TGTGCCATTCCCGGGACTCCAAACACCGGGGAGCTGTTTTTT,CAIPGTPNTGELFF
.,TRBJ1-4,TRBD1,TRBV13,TGTGCCAGCAGCGTCGGGACAGGGGATGAAAAACTGTTTTTT,CASSVGTGDEKLFF
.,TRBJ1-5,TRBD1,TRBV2,TGTGCCAGCAGTTCGGACAGGCTGCCCCAGCATTTT,CASSSDRLPQHF
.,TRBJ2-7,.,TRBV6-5,TGTGCCAGCAGTTACGAGGGCAGGGGTCTCTCCGAGCAGTACTTC,CASSYEGRGLSEQYF
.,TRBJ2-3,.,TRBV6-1,TGTGCCAGCAGCGTGCGGAAAGGTACGCAGTATTTT,CASSVRKGTQYF
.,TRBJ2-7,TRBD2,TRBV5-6,TGTGCCAGCAGCTCTGGGACTAGCGAGGCGACCTACGAGCAGTACTTC,CASSSGTSEATYEQYF
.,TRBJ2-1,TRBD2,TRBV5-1,TGCGCCAGCAGCCCTGGACTAGCGGGTGGGACCTACAATGAGCAGTTCTTC,CASSPGLAGGTYNEQFF
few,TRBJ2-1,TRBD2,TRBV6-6,TGTGCCAGCAGACGACTAGCGGGAGGGTTAAATGAGCAGTTCTTC,CASRRLAGGLNEQFF
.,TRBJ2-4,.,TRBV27,TGTGCCAGCAGTTTTGACGGGAAACTAGCCAAAAACATTCAGTACTTC,CASSFDGKLAKNIQYF
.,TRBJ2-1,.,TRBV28,TGTGCCAGCAGGGGGAGCTCCTACAATGAGCAGTTCTTC,CASRGSSYNEQFF
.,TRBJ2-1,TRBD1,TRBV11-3,TGTGCCAGCAGCGTAGACAGGGATAGGTATGAGCAGTTCTTC,CASSVDRDRYEQFF
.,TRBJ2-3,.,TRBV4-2,TGTGCCAGCACCCAAGAGGCTAGAAGCGGCGATACGCAGTATTTT,CASTQEARSGDTQYF
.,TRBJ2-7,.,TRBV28,TGTGCCAGCAGCCGGTCTAGAAGCCTCTACGAGCAGTACTTC,CASSRSRSLYEQYF
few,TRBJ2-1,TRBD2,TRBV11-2,TGTGCCAGCAGCTGGGCGGGACTAGCGGGGGGTAATGAGCAGTTCTTC,CASSWAGLAGGNEQFF
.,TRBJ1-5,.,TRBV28,TGTGCCAGCAGCCCTCTAAGCAATCAGCCCCAGCATTTT,CASSPLSNQPQHF
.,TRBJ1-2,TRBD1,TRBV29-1,TGCAGCGTTTCAAAGGCGACAGGGGGAAGCTATGGCTACACCTTC,CSVSKATGGSYGYTF
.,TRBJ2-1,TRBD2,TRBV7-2,TGTGCCAGCAGCTCCGGGACTAGCGGGAATGATGAGCAGTTCTTC,CASSSGTSGNDEQFF
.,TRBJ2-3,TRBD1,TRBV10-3,TGTGCCATCAGTGACGTGACAGGGGGTACAGATACGCAGTATTTT,CAISDVTGGTDTQYF
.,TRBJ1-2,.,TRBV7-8,TGTGCCAGCAGCTTAGTAGGGGCCCAGTATGGCTACACCTTC,CASSLVGAQYGYTF
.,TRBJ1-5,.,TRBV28,TGTGCCAGCAAGCCCTGGGGAGGGCCCCAGCATTTT,CASKPWGGPQHF
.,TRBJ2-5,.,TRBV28,TGTGCCAGCAGTTTCTACTACCAAGAGACCCAGTACTTC,CASSFYYQETQYF
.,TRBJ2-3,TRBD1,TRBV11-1,TGTGCCAGCAGCTTACGACAGGGGGCGAGCACAGATACGCAGTATTTT,CASSLRQGASTDTQYF
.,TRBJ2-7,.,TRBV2,TGTGCCAGCAGTGCCAGGCAGGGGGGAGAGCAGTACTTC,CASSARQGGEQYF
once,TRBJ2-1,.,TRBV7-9,TGTGCCAGCAGCTTCGAAACTTACGGTGAGCAGTTCTTC,CASSFETYGEQFF
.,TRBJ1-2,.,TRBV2,TGTGCCAGCAGTGAAGGTGGAGGGTCGGGCTATGGCTACACCTTC,CASSEGGGSGYGYTF
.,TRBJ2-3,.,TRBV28,TGTGCCAGTGGCGCGGGGAGCACAGATACGCAGTATTTT,CASGAGSTDTQYF
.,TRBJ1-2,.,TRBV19,TGTGCCAGTAGTGCCCCAGGCTATGGCTACACCTTC,CASSAPGYGYTF